The 26 T cell receptor beta chains reported below all come from one sample, sequenced in a study of regulatory T cells in long-lasting Graves disease (dated by TCRdb to about 2021). The time point label for this specimen denotes: newly diagnosed GD, antithyroid drugs for less than 3 months. For both TCR sequencing and RNA sequencing, RNA was extracted from PBMCs in TRIzol. The protocol used for the library was multiplex PCR. The sequencer was an Illumina HiSeq 4000. CDR3 regions were amplified by Arm-PCR with iRepertoire HTBI primers to construct TCR beta libraries. Starting from the raw public reads, TCRdb applied fastp trimming at Q25, assembled clones with MiXCR and retained in-frame beta chains. Rows matching on CDR3 protein sequence are summarized as one entry with the most common DNA and genes. For this sample there are around 500,000 distinct CDR3 sequences; approximately 15% appear just once. The ten largest clones represent roughly a tenth of the sample.

The data were also submitted as part of a second study, on T cells in Graves' hyperthyroidism and ophthalmopathy.

The specimen comprised peripheral blood mononuclear cells (PBMCs), sampled at new diagnosis, from a patient treated with antithyroid drugs. The source of these receptors is a young man with Graves disease. Donor details come from another sample of the same person, matched by shared clones.

This clonotype was seen at least ten times. V gene TRBV19 combines with J gene TRBJ1-1; a possible D gene is TRBD1 (5 bases). The CDR3 loop spans 14 amino acids. Trimming removed 4 bases from V and 6 bases from J, with 15 bases in between. CDR1 is LNHDA, CDR2 SQIVND, per germline (reference sequence). In DNA form, the CDR3 reads TGTGCCAGTAGTAACACCGGGGGGACCTCTGAAGCTTTCTTT. Its protein is CASSNTGGTSEAFF.

This clonotype was observed many times. J is TRBJ2-5 and V is TRBV7-8, with 8 bases fitting TRBD2. The junction had 9 bases not matched to a gene; V was cut back by 5 bases and J by 1 base. CDR1 is SGHVS and CDR2 is FQNEAQ in the germline V gene. The CDR3 length is 16 residues. Here the CDR3 DNA reads TGTGCCAGCAGCCGGGCCAGACTAGCGCGCCAAGAGACCCAGTACTTC. Amino acid sequence: CASSRARLARQETQYF.

This clonotype occurred many times. The chain carries TRBV5-1 and TRBJ1-5; 7 bases agree with TRBD1. CDR3 size: 15 residues. V shed 0 bases, J shed 2 bases, and the junction held 2 bases outside the gene matches. Germline V gives CDR1 SGHRS, CDR2 YFSETQ. The CDR3 sequence is CASSLDGQGNQPQHF. The CDR3 DNA is TGCGCCAGCAGCTTGGACGGACAGGGCAATCAGCCCCAGCATTTT.

This clonotype was found a few times. The V gene is TRBV2, the J gene TRBJ2-7; tentatively, D is TRBD1 or TRBD2 (6 bases each). Germline CDR1 reads SNHLY; CDR2 reads FYNNEI. The length of the CDR3 is 12 residues. V dropped 8 bases and J dropped 4 bases, with 12 bases sitting between them. The CDR3 sequence is CASRRGLYEQYF. CDR3 sequence (DNA): TGTGCCAGCCGGAGGGGGTTATACGAGCAGTACTTC.

This clonotype was counted ten times or more. This chain uses TRBV7-9 with TRBJ1-4, with a tentative D call TRBD1 (6 bases). Trimming shortened V by 7 bases and J by 10 bases, and 13 bases separated the two germline ends. The CDR3 extends over 12 amino acids. Looked up from germline, CDR1 is SEHNR and CDR2 is FQNEAQ (reference sequence). The CDR3 bases are TGTGCCAGCAAAGGAGGCAGGGGAAAACTGTTTTTT. Translation gives CASKGGRGKLFF.

The chain is built from TRBV20-1 and TRBJ1-5; D perhaps matches TRBD1 (5 bases). The CDR3 contains 16 residues. Trimming pared 0 bases from V and 1 base from J, leaving 13 bases between. Germline loops: CDR1 DFQATT, CDR2 SNEGSKA (reference sequence). The CDR3 spells CSARDYMGRSNQPQHF. CDR3 DNA: TGCAGTGCTAGAGATTATATGGGACGCAGCAATCAGCCCCAGCATTTT.

This clonotype was counted ten times or more. The rearrangement joins TRBV29-1 to TRBJ2-7; 9 positions match TRBD1. The germline V gene has CDR1 SQVTM and CDR2 ANQGSEA. The V segment lost 4 bases and the J segment 3 bases; nucleotides outside the gene matches: 4. This CDR3 has 13 residues. The CDR3 is CSVVTGGLYEQYF. The CDR3 coding sequence is TGCAGCGTTGTTACAGGGGGCCTCTACGAGCAGTACTTC.

This clonotype was picked up a small number of times. Germline is not matched at one junction end, which may reflect a read error. This chain joins TRBV20-1 and TRBJ2-7; TRBD2 matches at 9 bases. Germline V lookup: CDR1 DFQATT, CDR2 SNEGSKA (reference sequence). CDR3 length: 13 residues. The CDR3 DNA follows: TGCAGTGCTAGGACTAGCGGAGCCTACGAGCAGGACTTC. Protein sequence: CSARTSGAYEQDF.

This clonotype was detected once. This chain links TRBV7-9 with TRBJ1-2; weak D call: TRBD1 (6 bases). This CDR3 spans 15 amino acids. V lost 5 bases and J 9 bases, leaving 22 bases between the germline ends. CDR1 is SEHNR, CDR2 FQNEAQ, per germline (reference sequence). The chain's CDR3 is CASSPPRQGLVCYTF. CDR3 DNA: TGTGCCAGCAGCCCCCCAAGGCAGGGGTTGGTTTGCTACACCTTC.

This clonotype was seen many times. The chain uses TRBV12-3 or TRBV12-4 and TRBJ2-1; 9 bases line up with TRBD1. The length of the CDR3 is 17 residues. Germline trimming cut 6 bases from V and 8 bases from J; bases unmatched to any gene: 17. Here the CDR3 reads CASSPSAGTGGIDEQFF. The CDR3 DNA follows: TGTGCCAGCAGCCCCAGCGCAGGTACAGGGGGCATCGATGAGCAGTTCTTC.

This clonotype occurred many times. J is TRBJ1-2 and V is TRBV5-1; D unclear. Trimming removed 0 bases at V and 7 bases at J, with 10 bases between. There are 13 residues in the CDR3. Germline CDR1 and CDR2: SGHRS and YFSETQ. For the CDR3, the DNA is TGCGCCAGCAGCTTGGACCCTCCCTCTGGCTACACCTTC. Translation: CASSLDPPSGYTF.

This clonotype appeared a few times. This sequence joins TRBV20-1 and TRBJ2-7; 9 bases map to TRBD1. The CDR3 totals 14 residues. V lost 6 bases to trimming and J lost 2 bases; unmatched junction nucleotides: 8. Germline CDR1 DFQATT, CDR2 SNEGSKA (reference sequence). The CDR3 DNA is TGCAGTGCGACCCCGGGACAGGGACCCTACGAGCAGTACTTC. As protein: CSATPGQGPYEQYF.

This clonotype was seen repeatedly, ten times or more. The chain couples TRBV20-1 to TRBJ2-1, with 8 bases matching TRBD1. V was clipped by 0 bases and J by 6 bases; unmatched bases: 7. CDR3 length: 15 amino acids. Per germline, CDR1 DFQATT and CDR2 SNEGSKA (reference sequence). The CDR3 bases are TGCAGTGCTAGAGATCCGCGGACAGGGTCCAATGAGCAGTTCTTC. It is translated as CSARDPRTGSNEQFF.

Details on this clonotype: Possible read error: a much larger clone is one base away. The chain has TRBV10-3 and TRBJ1-1; D is uncertain. The CDR3 covers 14 residues. Trimming cost V 1 base and J 4 bases, with 10 bases left between them. Germline V gives CDR1 ENHRY, CDR2 SYGVKD. CDR3 sequence reads: CAISEYGRSTEAFF. The CDR3 region has the DNA TGTGCCATCAGTGAGTACGGAAGGTCCACTGAAGCTTTCTTT.

At least ten counts were recorded for this clonotype. One end of the junction is discordant with germline, which a read error may explain. The chain has TRBV11-1 and TRBJ2-7, with D possibly TRBD2 on 5 matching bases. CDR3 size: 14 residues. Germline V gene lookup returns CDR1 SGHAT and CDR2 FQDESV (reference sequence). Written as DNA, the CDR3 is TGTGCCAGCAGCTTAGTGACTACCTCCTACGAGCAGCACTTC. This translates into CASSLVTTSYEQHF.

At least ten counts were recorded for this clonotype. This CDR3 is CASSPQPSGLISGANVLTF. In DNA form, the CDR3 reads TGTGCCAGCAGCCCGCAACCTAGCGGGCTTATCTCTGGGGCCAACGTCCTGACTTTC. J is TRBJ2-6 and V is TRBV7-2; TRBD2 aligns across 8 bases. With 5 bases clipped from V and 0 bases from J, the junction kept 12 bases outside the gene matches. Germline V lookup: CDR1 SGHTA, CDR2 FQGNSA. The CDR3 is 19 amino acids.

This clonotype was recorded many times. The rearrangement links TRBV20-1 to TRBJ2-5; 10 bases agree with TRBD2. The ends lost 5 bases at V and 4 bases at J; junction bases unmatched: 10. CDR3 length: 15 residues. Germline CDR1 is DFQATT and CDR2 is SNEGSKA (reference sequence). The CDR3 is CSARRGTSDTETQYF. The CDR3, as DNA: TGCAGTGCTCGCCGGGGGACTAGCGACACAGAGACCCAGTACTTC.

Worth noting for this clonotype: A much bigger clone sits one base away, suggesting this may be a read error. This chain links TRBV20-1 with TRBJ2-7, with D perhaps given as TRBD1 or TRBD2 (6 bases each). V lost 3 bases and J 4 bases, leaving 19 bases between the germline ends. There are 15 residues in the CDR3. The germline V gene has CDR1 DFQATT and CDR2 SNEGSKA (reference sequence). Written as DNA, the CDR3 is TGCAGTGCTAGCCCCACCCTGGGGGGCGGGTACGAGCAGTACTTC. It codes for CSASPTLGGGYEQYF.

The chain uses TRBV29-1 and TRBJ1-4; D gene uncertain. The germline gives CDR1 SQVTM, CDR2 ANQGSEA. V shed 4 bases and J shed 7 bases, with 13 bases lying between them. CDR3 size: 13 residues. The CDR3 DNA follows: TGCAGCGTTGGGTACGGCGGCGGTGAAAAACTGTTTTTT. Amino acid sequence: CSVGYGGGEKLFF.

The chain is built from TRBV5-1 and TRBJ2-4; 8 bases match TRBD1. CDR1 and CDR2 from the germline V gene are SGHRS and YFSETQ. CDR3 length: 15 amino acids. The V gene end was trimmed by 1 base and the J gene end by 5 bases; junction bases not matched to a gene: 5. The CDR3 sequence: CASSLLGQGENIQYF. In nucleotides, the CDR3 is TGCGCCAGCAGCTTGCTAGGACAGGGCGAAAACATTCAGTACTTC.

The sample holds a few counts of this clonotype. The chain has TRBV6-1 and TRBJ2-3, with D possibly TRBD2 on 6 matching bases. The germline V gene has CDR1 MNHNS and CDR2 SASEGT. The CDR3 is 13 residues long. Trimming left V 6 bases short and J 2 bases short, with 9 bases between. The CDR3 DNA is TGTGCCAGCAGCATAGCGGACACAGATACGCAGTATTTT. Residues: CASSIADTDTQYF.

The sample holds many counts of this clonotype. The rearrangement joins TRBV10-2 to TRBJ2-1; 11 bases match TRBD2. Trimming cost V 6 bases and J 4 bases; bases outside gene matches: 8. CDR3 length: 16 residues. Per the germline V gene, CDR1 is WSHSY and CDR2 is SAAADI. DNA of the CDR3: TGCGCCAGCAGGATTACTAGCGGGAGTTGGTACAATGAGCAGTTCTTC. Translation gives CASRITSGSWYNEQFF.

Ten or more counts support this clonotype. The chain joins TRBV11-2 to TRBJ2-5, with D unresolved. The length of the CDR3 is 16 residues. The V gene lost 2 bases and the J gene lost 1 base, with 14 bases spanning the gap. CDR1 SGHAT and CDR2 FQNNGV come from the germline V gene. The CDR3 reads CASSLRADALQETQYF. CDR3 coding DNA: TGTGCCAGCAGCTTAAGGGCGGACGCTCTCCAAGAGACCCAGTACTTC.

On this clonotype itself: A far bigger clonotype differs at one base, so this is likely a read error. The J gene is TRBJ1-6, the V gene TRBV6-9; D not resolved. CDR1 is MNHGY and CDR2 is SVAAGI in the germline V gene. This CDR3 contains 16 residues. For the CDR3, the DNA is TGTGTCAGCAGTTACCTTTACGACACGGAGTATTCACCCCTCCACTTT. Its protein product is CVSSYLYDTEYSPLHF.

This clonotype appeared a few times. The V and J genes are TRBV3-1 and TRBJ2-6; D gene unclear. The V gene lost 0 bases and the J gene lost 1 base, with 4 bases spanning the gap. The CDR3 length is 15 residues. Per the germline V gene, CDR1 is LGHDT and CDR2 is YNNKEL (reference sequence). The CDR3 reads CASSQDLSGANVLTF. For the CDR3, the DNA is TGTGCCAGCAGCCAAGATCTTTCTGGGGCCAACGTCCTGACTTTC.

The table lists this clonotype with a few counts. The chain is built from TRBV6-1 and TRBJ2-1; TRBD2 might be the D (5 bases). V gave up 6 bases and J gave up 14 bases, with 17 bases separating them. The CDR3 length is 12 residues. The germline V gene encodes CDR1 MNHNS and CDR2 SASEGT. This chain's CDR3 is CASRGPGEREFF. The CDR3 coding sequence is TGTGCCAGCAGGGGTCCCGGCGAGAGGGAGTTCTTC.